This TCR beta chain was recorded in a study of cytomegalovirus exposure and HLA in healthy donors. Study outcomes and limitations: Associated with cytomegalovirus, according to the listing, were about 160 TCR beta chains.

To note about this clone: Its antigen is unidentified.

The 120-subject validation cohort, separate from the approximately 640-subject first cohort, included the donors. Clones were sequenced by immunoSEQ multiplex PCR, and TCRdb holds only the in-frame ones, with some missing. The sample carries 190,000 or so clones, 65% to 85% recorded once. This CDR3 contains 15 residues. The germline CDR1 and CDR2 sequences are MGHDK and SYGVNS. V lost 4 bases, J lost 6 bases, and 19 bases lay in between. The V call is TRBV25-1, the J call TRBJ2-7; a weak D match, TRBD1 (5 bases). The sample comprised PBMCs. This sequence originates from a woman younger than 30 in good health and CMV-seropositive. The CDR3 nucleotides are TGTGCCAGCAGTGCAAATGCAGGGTTTTTCTCCGAGCAGTACTTC. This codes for CASSANAGFFSEQYF.